Below, 3 T cell receptor beta chains from the same sample are listed, as sequenced in a study of T cell responses to AZD1222 COVID-19 vaccine. Only in-frame clones appear in the TCRdb table, and some are missing; sequencing was by immunoSEQ multiplex PCR. The profile covers under 200,000 clones, with around nine tenths appearing a single time and around 3.6% taken by the ten largest. The sample in question was peripheral blood, obtained 28 days after the second dose of the MenACWY control vaccine. These receptors were collected from an adult who received the MenACWY meningococcal vaccine as a control.

In its sample, this clone was seen a few times. The rearrangement uses TRBV19 and TRBJ2-1, with D possibly matching TRBD2 (6 bases). Germline CDR1 LNHDA, CDR2 SQIVND (reference sequence). The V end was cut by 6 bases, the J end by 4 bases, with 10 bases between. The CDR3 has 13 amino acids. The CDR3 here is CASSPDYYNEQFF. CDR3 nucleotide sequence: TGTGCCAGTAGCCCGGACTATTACAATGAGCAGTTCTTC.

This chain connects TRBV2 to TRBJ2-1; 9 bases line up with TRBD1. The CDR3 is 14 amino acids. With V trimmed by 4 bases and J by 15 bases, 13 bases remained unmatched. The V gene's germline CDR1 is SNHLY and CDR2 FYNNEI. The CDR3 loop reads CASSASDVGQGRFF. In DNA form, the CDR3 reads TGTGCCAGCAGTGCCAGTGATGTAGGACAGGGGAGGTTCTTC.

The CDR3 loop is CASSPQAHSSGNTIYF. In DNA, the CDR3 is TGTGCCAGCAGCCCCCAGGCCCATAGCTCTGGAAACACCATATATTTT. V usage is TRBV11-2 and J usage is TRBJ1-3, with no clear D. Looked up from germline, CDR1 is SGHAT and CDR2 is FQNNGV. CDR3 length equals 16 residues. V gave up 5 bases and J gave up 0 bases, with 14 bases separating them.